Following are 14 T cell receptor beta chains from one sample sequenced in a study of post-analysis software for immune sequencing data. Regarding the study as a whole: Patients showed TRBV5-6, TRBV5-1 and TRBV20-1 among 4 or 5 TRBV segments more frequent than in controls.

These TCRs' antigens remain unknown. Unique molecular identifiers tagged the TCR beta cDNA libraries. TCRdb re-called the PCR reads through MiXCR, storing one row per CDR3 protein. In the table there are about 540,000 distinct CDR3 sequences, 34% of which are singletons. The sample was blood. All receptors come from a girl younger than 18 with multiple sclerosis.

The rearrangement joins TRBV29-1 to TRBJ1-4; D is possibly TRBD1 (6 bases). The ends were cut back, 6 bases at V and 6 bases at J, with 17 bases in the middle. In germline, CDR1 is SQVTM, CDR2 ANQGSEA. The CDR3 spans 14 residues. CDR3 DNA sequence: TGCAGCGTGCAGGGGCCCTGGGAGGATGAAAAACTGTTTTTT. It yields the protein CSVQGPWEDEKLFF.

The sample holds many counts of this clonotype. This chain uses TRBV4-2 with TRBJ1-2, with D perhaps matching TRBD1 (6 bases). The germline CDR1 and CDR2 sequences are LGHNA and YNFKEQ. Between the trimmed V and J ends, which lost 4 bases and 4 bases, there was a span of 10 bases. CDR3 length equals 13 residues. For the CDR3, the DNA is TGTGCCAGCAGCCGGGAGGGGGGCTATGGCTACACCTTC. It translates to CASSREGGYGYTF.

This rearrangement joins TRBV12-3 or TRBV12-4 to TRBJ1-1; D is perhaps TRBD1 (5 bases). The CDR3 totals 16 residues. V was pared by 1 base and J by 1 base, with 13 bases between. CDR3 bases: TGTGCCAGCAGTTTAGGGCTAAGGGGAGCGAACACTGAAGCTTTCTTT. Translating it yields CASSLGLRGANTEAFF.

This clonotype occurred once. CDR3 in amino acids: CASSQDLRGYGYTF. The CDR3 DNA reads TGTGCCAGCAGCCAAGATCTAAGGGGGTATGGCTACACCTTC. The V call is TRBV3-1, the J call TRBJ1-2; possible D gene TRBD1, 6 bases. The germline CDR1 and CDR2 sequences are LGHDT and YNNKEL (reference sequence). The CDR3 runs 14 residues. V gave up 0 bases and J gave up 5 bases, with 10 bases separating them.

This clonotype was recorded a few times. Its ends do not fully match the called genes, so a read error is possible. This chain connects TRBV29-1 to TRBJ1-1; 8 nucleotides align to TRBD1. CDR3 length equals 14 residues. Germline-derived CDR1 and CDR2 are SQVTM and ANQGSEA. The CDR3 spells CSVRLRTGNTEVFF. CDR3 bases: TGCAGCGTTCGACTTCGGACAGGGAACACTGAAGTTTTCTTT.

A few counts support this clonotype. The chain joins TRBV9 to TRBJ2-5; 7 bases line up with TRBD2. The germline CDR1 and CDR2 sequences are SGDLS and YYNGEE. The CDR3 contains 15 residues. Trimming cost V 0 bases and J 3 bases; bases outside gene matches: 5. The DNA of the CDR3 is TGTGCCAGCAGCGTAGAAGGGAGGGCAGAAGAGACCCAGTACTTC. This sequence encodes CASSVEGRAEETQYF. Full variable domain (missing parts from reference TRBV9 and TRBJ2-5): DSGVTQTPKHLITATGQRVTLRCSPRSGDLSVYWYQQSLDQGLQFLIQYYNGEERAKGNILERFSAQQFPDLHSELNLSSLELGDSALYFCASSVEGRAEETQYFGPGTRLLVL.

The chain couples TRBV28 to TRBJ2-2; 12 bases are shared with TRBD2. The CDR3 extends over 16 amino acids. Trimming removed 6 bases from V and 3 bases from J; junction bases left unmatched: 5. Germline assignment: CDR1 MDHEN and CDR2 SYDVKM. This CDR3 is CASRRLAGAYTGELFF. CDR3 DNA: TGTGCCAGCAGAAGACTAGCGGGGGCTTACACCGGGGAGCTGTTTTTT.

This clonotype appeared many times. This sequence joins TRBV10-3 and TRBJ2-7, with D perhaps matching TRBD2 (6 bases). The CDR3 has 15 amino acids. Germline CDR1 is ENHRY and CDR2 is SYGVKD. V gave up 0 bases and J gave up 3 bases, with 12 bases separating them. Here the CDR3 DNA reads TGTGCCATCAGTGAGTCAGTCGGCGGGATCTACGAGCAGTACTTC. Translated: CAISESVGGIYEQYF.

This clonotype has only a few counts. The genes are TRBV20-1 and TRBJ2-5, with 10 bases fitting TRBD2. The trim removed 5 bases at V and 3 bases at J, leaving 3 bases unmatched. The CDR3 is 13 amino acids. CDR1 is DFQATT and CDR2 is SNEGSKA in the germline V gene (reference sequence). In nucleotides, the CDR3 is TGCAGTGCTTTTGGACTAGCGGAAGAGACCCAGTACTTC. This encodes CSAFGLAEETQYF.

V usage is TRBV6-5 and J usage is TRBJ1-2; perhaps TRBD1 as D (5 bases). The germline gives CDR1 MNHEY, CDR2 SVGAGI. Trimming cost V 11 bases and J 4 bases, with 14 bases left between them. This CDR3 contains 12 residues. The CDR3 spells CAVKQDFYGYTF. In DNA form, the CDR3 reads TGTGCCGTGAAACAGGACTTCTATGGCTACACCTTC.

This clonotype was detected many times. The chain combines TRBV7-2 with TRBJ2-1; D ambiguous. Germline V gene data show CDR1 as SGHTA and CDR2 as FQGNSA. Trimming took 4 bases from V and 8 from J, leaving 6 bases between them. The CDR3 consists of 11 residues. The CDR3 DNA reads TGTGCCAGCAGCTCCGCCGATGAGCAGTTCTTC. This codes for CASSSADEQFF.

The CDR3 loop reads CATSSYREGTEAFF. The CDR3 DNA reads as TGTGCCACCAGCAGCTACAGGGAGGGGACTGAAGCTTTCTTT. The chain couples TRBV15 to TRBJ1-1; D perhaps matches TRBD1 (6 bases). V lost 3 bases and J lost 5, with 13 bases in between. This CDR3 contains 14 residues. Per the germline V gene, CDR1 is LNHNV and CDR2 is YYDKDF (reference sequence).

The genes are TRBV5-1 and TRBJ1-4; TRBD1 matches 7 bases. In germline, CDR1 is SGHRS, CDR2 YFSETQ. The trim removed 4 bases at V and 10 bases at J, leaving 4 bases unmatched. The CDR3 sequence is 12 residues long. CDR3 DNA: TGCGCCAGCAGCCAACCAGGGGGAAAACTGTTTTTT. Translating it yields CASSQPGGKLFF. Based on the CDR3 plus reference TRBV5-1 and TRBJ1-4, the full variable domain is KAGVTQTPRYLIKTRGQQVTLSCSPISGHRSVSWYQQTPGQGLQFLFEYFSETQRNKGNFPGRFSGRQFSNSRSEMNVSTLELGDSALYLCASSQPGGKLFFGSGTQLSVL.

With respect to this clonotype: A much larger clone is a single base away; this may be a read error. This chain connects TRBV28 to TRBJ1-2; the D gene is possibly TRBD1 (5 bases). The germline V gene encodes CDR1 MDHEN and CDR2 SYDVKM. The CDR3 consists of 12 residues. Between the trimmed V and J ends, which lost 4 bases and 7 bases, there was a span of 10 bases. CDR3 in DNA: TGTGCCAGCAGTTCGAGGAGGGGTGGCTACACCTTC. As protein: CASSSRRGGYTF.